The rows below give T cell receptor beta chains drawn from one sample of a study of blood T cell repertoires in COVID-19. Assay: immunoSEQ multiplex PCR; the TCRdb copy retains only in-frame clones and omits some. This table holds about 200,000 clones, 90% found once. Sequencing was performed on peripheral blood. Every receptor here comes from a man aged 45-65 years with acute or convalescent COVID-19. The CDR3 runs from the conserved cysteine through the conserved F or W.

J gene	V gene	CDR3 protein
TRBJ2-1	TRBV21-1	CASSKVTRGRTYNEQFF
TRBJ2-5	TRBV9	CASSVGLAGAQETQYF
TRBJ2-3	TRBV7-2	CASSKAGGGDTQYF
TRBJ1-1	TRBV5-8	CASNLWGVGDTEAFF
TRBJ2-1	TRBV7-3	CASSLVAGPYNEQFF
TRBJ1-3	TRBV4-3	CASSQDWTGGPGNTIYF
TRBJ2-2	TRBV14	CASSQTFGTSFGTGELFF
TRBJ1-6	TRBV7-2	CASSPGQGGDGHLHF
TRBJ2-5	TRBV5-4	CASSLGTDLLQETQYF
TRBJ1-1	TRBV2	CASSFRGSTEAFF
TRBJ2-2	TRBV19	CASRTSATGELFF
TRBJ2-7	TRBV18	CASSPGGSYEQYF
TRBJ1-5	TRBV5-8	CASSFWTGSNQPQHF
TRBJ2-7	TRBV19	CASSRGGTSGSPLEQYF
TRBJ1-1	TRBV29-1	CSADKGQGGTEAFF
TRBJ2-2	TRBV30	CAWSGLAGVSGELFF
TRBJ2-7	TRBV5-1	CASSFRDYEQYF
TRBJ1-4	TRBV28	CASSLLRGYNEKLFF
TRBJ2-1	TRBV19	CASSITASGRNEQFF
TRBJ2-1	TRBV18	CASSAPGLAGIGEQFF
TRBJ1-2	TRBV29-1	CSVEIQGEGGYTF
TRBJ1-6	TRBV28	CASSPSPGDRTGGNSPLHF
TRBJ2-7	TRBV7-2	CASSLQDSRLYEQYF
TRBJ2-2	TRBV19	CASSILGQFTGELFF
TRBJ1-2	TRBV19	CASTPGQGYGYTF
TRBJ2-1	TRBV4-1	CASSQDEKQDRVIDEQFF
TRBJ2-4	TRBV28	CASSLGQGNIQYF
TRBJ2-7	TRBV18	CASSPSRGSYEQYF
TRBJ2-5	TRBV18	CASSPATSYGVQYF
TRBJ2-3	TRBV7-2	CASSWTVAGNTDTQYF
TRBJ1-2	TRBV11-2	CASSLSRGQHGYTF
TRBJ2-2	TRBV28	CASRTGQVDGELFF
TRBJ2-3	TRBV6-5	CASTGGNSDTQYF
TRBJ2-1	TRBV28	CASSLYTSGRPEQFF
TRBJ1-2	TRBV6-6	CASSPPGFDGYTF
TRBJ2-1	TRBV7-3	CASSFGLAGTSSYNEQFF
TRBJ2-5	TRBV4-1	CASSQGGGAGGETQYF
TRBJ2-5	TRBV10-3	CATGYEETQYF
TRBJ2-1	TRBV27	CASKNRDSGTYNEQFF
TRBJ1-5	TRBV6-4	CASSGSRVGNQPQHF
TRBJ1-3	TRBV5-1	CASSLGAGASGNTIYF
TRBJ2-1	TRBV4-1	CASNPGTGGPNEQFF
TRBJ2-1	TRBV2	CASSEPLNWGGYNEQFF
TRBJ1-3	TRBV7-3	CASSLRPVIAIYF
TRBJ1-1	TRBV7-2	CASSWWDRGTEAFF
TRBJ1-2	TRBV19	CASSRGDYGYTF
TRBJ1-2	TRBV6-5	CASSYATGSGGYTF
TRBJ1-4	TRBV28	CASSLSLGQGEKLFF
TRBJ2-1	TRBV5-1	CASSLAWGTGTSYNEQFF
TRBJ1-1	TRBV6-5	CASSYSRGGPTEAFF
TRBJ2-4	TRBV5-5	CASSLAGQGNIQYF
TRBJ2-7	TRBV19	CASSIGDLTYEQYF
TRBJ2-7	TRBV18	CASSLGQGAYEQYF
TRBJ1-2	TRBV5-4	CASSLSVNYGYTF
TRBJ1-1	TRBV10-3	CAISVSGGGAEAFF
TRBJ2-3	TRBV7-2	CASSLPLTSGRAGDTQYF
TRBJ1-1	TRBV4-2	CASSQRQGGTEAFF
TRBJ2-1	TRBV7-9	CASSSRGGGLSYNEQFF
TRBJ2-1	TRBV5-5	CASSSDRASYNEQFF